These 16 T cell receptor beta chains were sequenced from one sample in a study of a mutant IDH1 vaccine in newly diagnosed glioma. Time point denoted: week 35, safety follow-up. Every single dose of the vaccine, 300 ug of mutant IDH1 20-mer peptide, came with topical imiquimod. The antigens of these receptors remain unknown. TCRdb's table, derived via immunoSEQ multiplex PCR, lists solely in-frame clones and lacks some. The table includes about 60,000 clones, about 85% detected once. This material consisted of PBMCs, taken from a glioma patient whose treatment included an IDH1 peptide vaccine. The receptors come from a man between 25 and 39 years old with glioma.

This chain uses TRBV18 with TRBJ2-7; D not certain. The length of the CDR3 is 16 residues. The germline gives CDR1 KGHSH, CDR2 LQKENI. V was clipped by 0 bases and J by 0 bases, with 12 bases between them. The DNA of the CDR3 is TGTGCCAGCTCACCACCGATCCGGGCCCCCTCCTACGAGCAGTACTTC. Residues: CASSPPIRAPSYEQYF. The full variable domain, its missing parts supplied by reference TRBV18 and TRBJ2-7, is NAGVMQNPRHLVRRRGQEARLRCSPMKGHSHVYWYRQLPEEGLKFMVYLQKENIIDESGMPKERFSAEFPKEGPSILRIQQVVRGDSAAYFCASSPPIRAPSYEQYFGPGTRLTVT.

This clone has only a few counts. A junction boundary mismatches the germline segment, possibly from a read error. This chain joins TRBV7-9 and TRBJ1-1, with D unresolved. The CDR3 length is 12 residues. The germline V gene encodes CDR1 SEHNR and CDR2 FQNEAQ (reference sequence). For the CDR3, the DNA is TGTGCCAGCAGCTATGGGAACGCTGAAGCTTTCTTT. Its translation is CASSYGNAEAFF.

The rearrangement links TRBV18 to TRBJ2-7; TRBD2 aligns across 8 bases. V lost 4 bases, J lost 0 bases, and 5 bases stayed unmatched. CDR1 and CDR2 from the germline V gene are KGHSH and LQKENI. This CDR3 is built from 15 residues. In nucleotides, the CDR3 is TGTGCCAGCTCACAGCCGGGGGGGGGCTCCTACGAGCAGTACTTC. It translates to CASSQPGGGSYEQYF.

This clone was counted a single time. The genes are TRBV5-1 and TRBJ1-2; no clear D. The ends were cut back, 0 bases at V and 4 bases at J, with 10 bases in the middle. CDR1 and CDR2 (germline): SGHRS, YFSETQ. The CDR3 loop spans 14 amino acids. The CDR3 loop is CASSLEGEVYGYTF. For the CDR3, the DNA is TGCGCCAGCAGCTTGGAGGGCGAGGTCTATGGCTACACCTTC.

The CDR3 region has the DNA TGTGCCAGCAGCTGGGACAGGGGGGAGACCCAGTACTTC. Translating gives CASSWDRGETQYF. This rearrangement joins TRBV5-6 to TRBJ2-5; 11 bases align to TRBD1. There are 13 residues in the CDR3. Losses at the gene ends were 3 bases for V and 5 bases for J; bases not matched to a gene: 0. The V gene's germline CDR1 is SGHDT and CDR2 YYEEEE.

This sequence joins TRBV10-2 and TRBJ1-1, with 7 bases lining up with TRBD1. J lost 1 base, V lost 7 bases, and 6 bases had no gene match. This CDR3 is 14 amino acids long. Germline V gene sequence: CDR1 WSHSY, CDR2 SAAADI. CDR3 bases: TGCGCCAGCAAGACCGGACAGGCGAACACTGAAGCTTTCTTT. Translating gives CASKTGQANTEAFF.

The V call is TRBV10-3, the J call TRBJ2-1; D not certain. CDR1 is ENHRY, CDR2 SYGVKD, per germline. V lost 0 bases and J 0 bases, leaving 9 bases between the germline ends. The CDR3 runs 16 residues. The CDR3 nucleotides are TGTGCCATCAGTGAGTCGGCGATGAGCTCCTACAATGAGCAGTTCTTC. It is translated as CAISESAMSSYNEQFF.

The chain couples TRBV5-1 to TRBJ2-7, with 8 bases matching TRBD1. Trimming took 1 base from V and 5 from J; bases not matched to a gene: 8. Germline V gene data show CDR1 as SGHRS and CDR2 as YFSETQ. The CDR3 spans 15 residues. Here the CDR3 DNA reads TGCGCCAGCAGCTTGAGGGCAGGGGGCGCGGACGAGCAGTACTTC. Its protein product is CASSLRAGGADEQYF.

Only a few counts were recorded for this clone. The rearrangement joins TRBV30 to TRBJ1-1, with 7 bases fitting TRBD1. V trimming: 5 bases; J trimming: 4 bases; junction bases outside the gene matches: 7. Germline CDR1 reads GTSNPN; CDR2 reads SVGIG (reference sequence). This CDR3 region has 13 residues. CDR3 region: CAWAGGWGTEAFF. The CDR3 DNA is TGTGCCTGGGCAGGGGGTTGGGGCACTGAAGCTTTCTTT.

The chain couples TRBV18 to TRBJ1-2, with 10 bases that match TRBD1. The junction had 5 bases not matched to a gene; V was cut back by 0 bases and J by 4 bases. The length of the CDR3 is 16 residues. Germline-derived CDR1 and CDR2 are KGHSH and LQKENI. The CDR3 DNA follows: TGTGCCAGCTCACCACCGTGGGACAGGGGCCCCTATGGCTACACCTTC. It yields the protein CASSPPWDRGPYGYTF.

The chain links TRBV28 to TRBJ2-7; D possibly corresponds to TRBD2 (7 bases). The length of the CDR3 is 15 residues. The germline CDR1 and CDR2 sequences are MDHEN and SYDVKM. V was cut by 5 bases and J by 2 bases, with 16 bases left in between. The CDR3 nucleotides read TGTGCCAGCAGTCTGGGGGGGGCGGTCCCCTACGAGCAGTACTTC. Amino acids: CASSLGGAVPYEQYF.

In DNA form, the CDR3 reads TGTGCCAGCAGCTTAAGCTTCCCTCGAACGGGAAAGGACAATGAGCAGTTCTTC. Protein: CASSLSFPRTGKDNEQFF. The chain combines TRBV11-2 with TRBJ2-1; a weak D match, TRBD2 (5 bases). The CDR3 covers 18 residues. The germline gives CDR1 SGHAT, CDR2 FQNNGV. The ends were cut back, 2 bases at V and 5 bases at J, with 22 bases in the middle.

The chain employs TRBV7-2 and TRBJ2-7; D is uncertain. Germline lookup yields CDR1 SGHTA and CDR2 FQGNSA. V dropped 4 bases and J dropped 7 bases, with 14 bases sitting between them. This CDR3 contains 13 residues. The CDR3 region is CASSSDSVGEQYF. CDR3 DNA sequence: TGTGCCAGCAGCTCAGACTCTGTAGGAGAGCAGTACTTC.

This chain joins TRBV5-5 and TRBJ1-1; perhaps TRBD1 as D (6 bases). CDR1 is SGHKS, CDR2 YYEKEE, per germline (reference sequence). CDR3 size: 17 residues. Trimming removed 4 bases from V and 0 bases from J, with 19 bases in between. The DNA for the CDR3 is TGTGCCAGCAGCCCCAATCGGGGGCGCTGGATGAACACTGAAGCTTTCTTT. Amino acids: CASSPNRGRWMNTEAFF.

The chain combines TRBV2 with TRBJ2-7; D gene unclear. V was trimmed by 6 bases and J by 5 bases, leaving 14 bases between them. Germline CDR1 is SNHLY and CDR2 is FYNNEI. The CDR3 covers 13 residues. The CDR3 region is CASSPRPDDEQYF. The CDR3 bases are TGTGCCAGCAGCCCTCGACCGGACGACGAGCAGTACTTC.

The chain has TRBV2 and TRBJ2-7; 8 bases align to TRBD1. The CDR3 runs to 14 residues. Germline V gene sequence: CDR1 SNHLY, CDR2 FYNNEI. The V gene end was trimmed by 1 base and the J gene end by 4 bases; junction bases not matched to a gene: 3. The chain's CDR3 is CASSEGRGRYEQYF. The DNA of the CDR3 is TGTGCCAGCAGTGAAGGCAGGGGGCGATACGAGCAGTACTTC.